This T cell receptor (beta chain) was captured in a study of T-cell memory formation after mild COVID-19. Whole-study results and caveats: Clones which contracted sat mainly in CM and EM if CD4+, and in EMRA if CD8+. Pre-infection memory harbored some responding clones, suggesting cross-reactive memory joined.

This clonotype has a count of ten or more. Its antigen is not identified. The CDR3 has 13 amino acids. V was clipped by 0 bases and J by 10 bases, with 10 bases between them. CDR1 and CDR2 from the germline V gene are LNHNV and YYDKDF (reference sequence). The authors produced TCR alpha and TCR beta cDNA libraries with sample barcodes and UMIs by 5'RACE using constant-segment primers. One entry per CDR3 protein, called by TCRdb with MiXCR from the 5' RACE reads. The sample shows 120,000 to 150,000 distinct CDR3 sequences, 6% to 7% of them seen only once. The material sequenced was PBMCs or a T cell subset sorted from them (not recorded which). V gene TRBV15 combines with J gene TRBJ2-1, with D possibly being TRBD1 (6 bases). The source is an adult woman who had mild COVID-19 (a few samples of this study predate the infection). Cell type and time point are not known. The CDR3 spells CATSRDRGLEQFF. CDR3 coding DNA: TGTGCCACCAGCAGAGACAGGGGTCTAGAGCAGTTCTTC.